This TCR beta chain derives from a study of regulatory T cells in long-lasting Graves disease. Study outcomes and limitations: Newly diagnosed patients had higher TCR diversity than persistent Graves' patients did.

Investigators prepared the TCR beta libraries by applying iRepertoire HTBI primers and Arm-PCR of CDR3 regions. TCRdb called the multiplex PCR reads again in MiXCR, with one record for every CDR3 protein. The sample lists about 660,000 distinct CDR3 sequences, 25% to 35% occurring once. This CDR3 is built from 14 residues. Looked up from germline, CDR1 is MNHNS and CDR2 is SASEGT. The ends were cut back, 5 bases at V and 7 bases at J, with 17 bases in the middle. Comments on this clonotype: The antigen is unknown.

Time point meaning: persistent/refractory GD, antithyroid drugs over 5 years with positive TRAb. With RNA extracted from PBMCs as input, the TCR library was made. The source is a female donor with Graves disease. The source was peripheral blood mononuclear cells (PBMCs), collected when the disease was refractory, from a patient treated with antithyroid drugs. V and J are TRBV6-1 and TRBJ1-1; D is unclear. CDR3 loop: CASSPTGPWDEAFF. The CDR3 region has the DNA TGTGCCAGCAGTCCTACCGGGCCTTGGGATGAAGCTTTCTTT.